This T cell receptor (beta chain) was recorded in a study of shared clonotypes between healthy human individuals. About the study: CD8 memory received one plate per donor, CD8 naive two, CD4 memory three and CD4 naive three.

The sorted-subset replicate PCRs were given about 200 ng DNA, which is 30,000 to 35,000 T cell genomes. Sequencing was performed with immunoSEQ multiplex PCR; in TCRdb, only in-frame clones are kept and a portion is missing. There are around 700,000 clones in the sample; roughly 73% occur only once, and more than 1.5% lies in the top ten. Points on this clone: The antigen is undetermined.

Study outcomes and limitations: The sampled material consisted only of blood, and tissue repertoires are likely to differ.

The V gene end was trimmed by 5 bases and the J gene end by 1 base; junction bases not matched to a gene: 11. The germline V gene encodes CDR1 MNHEY and CDR2 SMNVEV (reference sequence). CDR3 size: 17 residues. The authors divided CD4+ cells into CD45RA+ naive and CD45RA-negative memory subsets. The sequencing input was memory CD4+ T cells sorted from blood. Subset: CD45RA-negative fraction. The chain combines TRBV27 with TRBJ2-5; 9 nucleotides align to TRBD1. The receptor comes from a woman aged 30 to 39 in good health. CDR3 bases: TGTGCCAGCAGTCCAGGACAGGGGCTGGTAGGCCAAGAGACCCAGTACTTC. Protein product: CASSPGQGLVGQETQYF.